This TCR beta chain appears in the sequencing data of a study of T cells after yellow fever vaccination. Study findings and constraints: Sorted repertoires could include abundant contaminating clonotypes from bulk cells. The secondary response peaked faster, at day 5 versus 15, but was weaker. Most primary-vaccination clones recurred post-booster (roughly 96% CD4, 88% CD8).

This clonotype has only a few counts. Its antigen is unknown. This CDR3 spans 16 amino acids. Trimming cost V 4 bases and J 4 bases; bases outside gene matches: 6. In germline, CDR1 is LGHDT, CDR2 YNNKEL (reference sequence). As TCR cDNA was made by 5'RACE template switching, a universal primer site and UMIs were added. TCRdb processed the 5' RACE reads anew with MiXCR; each CDR3 protein has one entry. The sample lists some 320,000 distinct CDR3 sequences; around 8.6% were seen once. This TCR derives from a man between 18 and 35 years old who received the YFV17D yellow fever vaccine. The chain is built from TRBV3-1 and TRBJ2-1; 11 bases agree with TRBD2. The starting material was CD4+ T cells sorted from PBMCs, obtained 5 days after the yellow fever booster vaccination. In DNA form, the CDR3 reads TGTGCCAGCAGCCCTTCCGGGACTAGCGGATACAATGAGCAGTTCTTC. It specifies CASSPSGTSGYNEQFF.